The clone carrying this T cell receptor (beta chain) appeared once. Its matching antigen is unknown. The germline gives CDR1 MNHNS, CDR2 SASEGT. V lost 8 bases and J 4 bases, leaving 17 bases between the germline ends. The CDR3 covers 14 residues. The data originate from a study of shared clonotypes between healthy human individuals. Broader study findings: The generation probabilities recorded for non-shared clonotypes fell below those of clonotypes shared by all four donors.

Evenly divided among several immunoSEQ plates was the genomic DNA of each subset. The table came from immunoSEQ multiplex PCR; TCRdb's copy has only in-frame clones and leaves some out. The repertoire has more than 2,000,000 clones, over 85% of them found once; the top ten carry around 0.4%. Donors were healthy HIV-negative adults without recently reported acute infections or vaccinations. This TCR derives from a man between 18 and 29 years old in good health. Some clones in this sample may be carry-over from other donors' samples. This chain connects TRBV6-1 to TRBJ1-2; D possibly corresponds to TRBD1 (6 bases). The sample was naive CD4+ T cells from PBMCs. Regarding subset: CD45RA+ positively selected. The CDR3 here is CASGYTGISYGYTF. CDR3 sequence (DNA): TGTGCCAGCGGGTATACAGGGATTAGCTATGGCTACACCTTC.